The rows below give T cell receptor beta chains drawn from one sample of a study of regulatory T cells in long-lasting Graves disease. TCRdb reprocessed the multiplex PCR reads with MiXCR, giving one entry per CDR3 protein. The sample records about 220,000 distinct CDR3 sequences, around 20% being singletons. The sample was also linked to a second study, of T cells in Graves' hyperthyroidism and ophthalmopathy.

The sequenced sample was peripheral blood mononuclear cells (PBMCs), obtained at new diagnosis, from a patient treated with antithyroid drugs. Source of these receptors: a young woman with Graves disease. Each CDR3 is given with its conserved first and last residue. Fields, in order: clone size, J gene, D gene, V gene, CDR3 DNA, CDR3 protein. D genes are given only for firm matches. Some rows have no size entry. The others give once, few or many, or a class for an expanded clone.

>many|TRBJ1-1|.|TRBV4-1
TGCGCCAGCAGCCAAGAATCGAGTGGGGCTGAAGCTTTCTTT
CASSQESSGAEAFF
>few|TRBJ2-5|.|TRBV3-1
TGTGCCAGCAGCTCGAACCAAGCTATACAAGGGACCCAGTACTTC
CASSSNQAIQGTQYF
>few|TRBJ2-7|.|TRBV20-1
TGCAGTGCTAGAGAAAAGATGGGGGAGCAGTACTTC
CSAREKMGEQYF
>many|TRBJ1-5|.|TRBV20-1
TGCAGTGCGAGGACAGACAGAAATCAGCCCCAGCATTTT
CSARTDRNQPQHF
>many|TRBJ1-1|.|TRBV18
TGTGCCAGCCCACCGGCTGGGCCTAACACTGAAGCTTTCTTT
CASPPAGPNTEAFF
>few|TRBJ2-7|TRBD1|TRBV27
TGTGCCAGCAGTTCCGTGCAGGGGGCTCAAGAGCAGTACTTC
CASSSVQGAQEQYF
>many|TRBJ2-7|TRBD2|TRBV2
TGTGCCAGCAGTGAGCGGGGGGCCAGTCAATACGAGCAGTACTTC
CASSERGASQYEQYF
>.|TRBJ1-1|.|TRBV5-4
TGTGCCAGCAGCCTGGGGAGGAACCTGAACACTGAAGCTTTCTTT
CASSLGRNLNTEAFF
>many|TRBJ1-1|.|TRBV19
TGTGCCAGTAGTGAAGGGGGGTTTGCTGAAGCTTTCTTT
CASSEGGFAEAFF
>many|TRBJ1-2|.|TRBV28
TGTGCCAGCAGTTTTATTGCGGGAAACTATGGCTACACCTTC
CASSFIAGNYGYTF
>many|TRBJ1-3|.|TRBV30
TGTGCCTGGGAACAGGGAAACACCATATATTTT
CAWEQGNTIYF
>many|TRBJ1-2|.|TRBV15
TGTGCCACCAGCAGAGATACGGCAGGGACCAACTATGGCTACACCTTC
CATSRDTAGTNYGYTF
>many|TRBJ2-3|.|TRBV12-3/TRBV12-4
TGTGCCAGCAGTCCAGGCCCTCATAGGGGAGATACGCAGTATTTT
CASSPGPHRGDTQYF
>many|TRBJ1-6|TRBD1|TRBV11-2
TGTGCCAGCAGCTTACCTGCGGGACAGAGCTCCTATAATTCACCCCTCCACTTT
CASSLPAGQSSYNSPLHF
>many|TRBJ2-5|TRBD1|TRBV20-1
TGCAGTGCTAGACAGGGGGCGCGTGAGACCCAGTACTTC
CSARQGARETQYF
>many|TRBJ2-3|TRBD2|TRBV28
TGTGCCAGCAGAGCGGGGTTAACAGATACGCAGTATTTT
CASRAGLTDTQYF
>.|TRBJ2-1|TRBD1|TRBV6-2/TRBV6-3
TGTGCCAGCAGTACCGGGACAGGGGCCCGCTCCTACAATGAGCAGTTCTTC
CASSTGTGARSYNEQFF
>many|TRBJ2-5|TRBD1|TRBV24-1
TGTGCCACCAGTGATCCCCCAGGACAGGCGTACCAAGAGACCCAGTACTTC
CATSDPPGQAYQETQYF
>.|TRBJ1-1|.|TRBV18
TGTGCCAGCTCACCACCGGTGATTGTAGATAACACTGAAGCTTTCTTT
CASSPPVIVDNTEAFF
>many|TRBJ2-3|TRBD2|TRBV5-1
TGCGCCAGCAGCTATTCGGTAGCGGGACTAGATACGCAGTATTTT
CASSYSVAGLDTQYF
>many|TRBJ2-3|.|TRBV11-2
TGTGCCAGCAGCCCCACGGCCCCCGGAGATACGCAGTATTTT
CASSPTAPGDTQYF
>many|TRBJ2-3|TRBD2|TRBV20-1
TGCAGTGGCTCCCAGCGGGAGGGCCTTACAGATACGCAGTATTTT
CSGSQREGLTDTQYF
>many|TRBJ2-3|TRBD2|TRBV7-8
TGTGCCAGCAGTCATATAGCGGGGGGATGGACAGATACGCAGTATTTT
CASSHIAGGWTDTQYF
>many|TRBJ2-1|.|TRBV24-1
TGTGCCACCAGTGACTATTACAATGAGCAGTTCTTC
CATSDYYNEQFF
>many|TRBJ1-4|.|TRBV2
TGTGCCAGCAGTGCAGATCCCGACGGGACGGTGAATGAAATGCTGTTTTTT
CASSADPDGTVNEMLFF
>many|TRBJ2-2|TRBD1|TRBV20-1
TGCAGTGCTAGAGGCCAGGGGGCAACCGGGGAGCTGTTTTTT
CSARGQGATGELFF
>.|TRBJ2-7|TRBD1|TRBV11-2
TGTGCCAGCAGCCGGACAGGGGGCGGGGAGCAGTACTTC
CASSRTGGGEQYF
>many|TRBJ1-1|.|TRBV7-8
TGTGCCAGCAGCGTAGGGGTTTCGGACACTGAAGCTTTCTTT
CASSVGVSDTEAFF
>once|TRBJ2-5|TRBD2|TRBV20-1
TGCAGTGCTAGTGCGACTAGCGGGACCCGGGGCCGTGAAGAGACCCAGTACTTC
CSASATSGTRGREETQYF
>many|TRBJ2-3|.|TRBV28
TGTGCCAGCACCACCCAAGCCGCCCAGGGACTGAAGGCGCAGTATTTT
CASTTQAAQGLKAQYF
>many|TRBJ2-1|TRBD2|TRBV6-2/TRBV6-3
TGTGCCAGCAGTGAACGGCTAGCGGGGGCCCTGAGCTCCTACAATGAGCAGTTCTTC
CASSERLAGALSSYNEQFF
>.|TRBJ2-4|TRBD2|TRBV3-1
TGTGCCAGCAGCCGGCAAGGACTAGCGGGAGGTCGGGACAAAAACATTCAGTACTTC
CASSRQGLAGGRDKNIQYF
>.|TRBJ1-6|TRBD1|TRBV12-3/TRBV12-4
TGTGCCAGCAGGCCGGGGGACAGGGTGAGATCACCCCTCCACTTT
CASRPGDRVRSPLHF
>many|TRBJ2-7|TRBD1|TRBV18
TGTGCCAGCTCACCAGGGACAGGTAACTACGAGCAGTACTTC
CASSPGTGNYEQYF
>many|TRBJ1-1|.|TRBV11-2
TGTGCCAGCAGCCATCAGGGGCTTGAAGCTTTCTTT
CASSHQGLEAFF
>few|TRBJ2-7|.|TRBV4-2
TGTGCCAGCAGCCAACGGGGTTCCACCTACGAGCAGTACTTC
CASSQRGSTYEQYF
>many|TRBJ2-6|.|TRBV3-1
TGTGCCAGCAGCCAAGTCTGGACTGCGAGCTCTGGGGCCAACGTCCTGACTTTC
CASSQVWTASSGANVLTF
>many|TRBJ2-7|TRBD1|TRBV19
TGTGCCAGTAGTCAGCTGTCAGGGGGCGACGAGCAGTACTTC
CASSQLSGGDEQYF
>many|TRBJ1-1|.|TRBV15
TGTGCCACCAGCAGAGAGGGTATGATGAACACTGAAGCTTTCTTT
CATSREGMMNTEAFF
>.|TRBJ2-1|TRBD2|TRBV24-1
TGTGCCACCAGTGCATCTCGACTAGCGGCCTACAATGAGCAGTTCTTC
CATSASRLAAYNEQFF
>.|TRBJ2-7|TRBD1|TRBV2
TGTGCCAGCAGTGAAGCAATTTCAGGGGGCGAGCAGTACTTC
CASSEAISGGEQYF
>many|TRBJ1-1|.|TRBV20-1
TGCAGTGCTAGGCCCGCCTACGCAGGGAGGTACACTGAAGCTTTCTTT
CSARPAYAGRYTEAFF
>few|TRBJ2-1|TRBD2|TRBV9
TGTGCCAGCAGCACTAGCGGGGGGACCTCCTACAATGAGCAGTTCTTC
CASSTSGGTSYNEQFF
>many|TRBJ2-2|.|TRBV5-1
TGCGCCAGCAGCGGGGAGTTCCCTTTCACCGGGGAGCTGTTTTTT
CASSGEFPFTGELFF
>many|TRBJ1-5|TRBD1|TRBV19
TGTGCCAGTAGTATAGCGGGACAGAGTAGCAATCAGCCCCAGCATTTT
CASSIAGQSSNQPQHF
>many|TRBJ1-6|.|TRBV28
TGTGCCAGCAGCCTCCGTTTGGAATCCCTCCACTTT
CASSLRLESLHF
>many|TRBJ2-2|.|TRBV12-3/TRBV12-4
TGTGCCAGCAGTTTTCAAGGGCGCTACACCGGGGAGCTGTTTTTT
CASSFQGRYTGELFF
>.|TRBJ2-1|.|TRBV28
TGTGCCAGCAGTTTTTTAGCGGACAATGAGCAGTTCTTC
CASSFLADNEQFF
>once|TRBJ1-1|.|TRBV6-2/TRBV6-3
TGTGCCAGCGGAGCAGGGTTCGACACTGAAGCTTTCTTT
CASGAGFDTEAFF
>many|TRBJ1-6|TRBD1|TRBV27
TGTGCCAGCAGTCCCGCTCGACAGGGAAGCCGGTCACCCCTCCACTTT
CASSPARQGSRSPLHF
>.|TRBJ1-2|.|TRBV18
TGTGCCAGCTCACCAATGGGGGCAGGAGACTATGGCTACACCTTC
CASSPMGAGDYGYTF
>many|TRBJ1-6|TRBD1|TRBV4-1
TGCGCCAGCAGCCAAGCTGCACAGGGGGTCCGATCCTATAATTCACCCCTCCACTTT
CASSQAAQGVRSYNSPLHF
>many|TRBJ1-1|TRBD1|TRBV24-1
TGTGCCACCAGTGAGGGACAGGGGGCTCGGACTGAAGCTTTCTTT
CATSEGQGARTEAFF
>many|TRBJ2-7|TRBD2|TRBV20-1
TGCAGTGCCCCGCGGCGGGTGGGGAGGGGAGGCTCCTACGAGCAGTACTTC
CSAPRRVGRGGSYEQYF
>many|TRBJ1-1|.|TRBV19
TGTGCCAGTAGTCCACTGGACACGGATAACACTGAAGCTTTCTTT
CASSPLDTDNTEAFF
>many|TRBJ1-5|.|TRBV28
TGTGCCAGCAGTTATAGAGGCAATCAGCCCCAGCATTTT
CASSYRGNQPQHF
>many|TRBJ1-2|TRBD1|TRBV28
TGTGCCAGCAGTTTTACAGGGGCTGGCTACACCTTC
CASSFTGAGYTF